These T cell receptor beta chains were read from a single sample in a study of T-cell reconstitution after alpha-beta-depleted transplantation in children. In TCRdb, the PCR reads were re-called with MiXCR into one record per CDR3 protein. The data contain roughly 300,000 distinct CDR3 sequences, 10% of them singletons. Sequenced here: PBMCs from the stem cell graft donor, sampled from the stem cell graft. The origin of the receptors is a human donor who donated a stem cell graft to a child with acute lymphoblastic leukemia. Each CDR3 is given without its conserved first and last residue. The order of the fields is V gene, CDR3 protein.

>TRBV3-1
ASSQGGGRGGTEAF
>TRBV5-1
ASRVQRSGSYNEQF
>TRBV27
ASSRRTGKDTQY
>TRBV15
ATSRDRGGTQY
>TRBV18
ASQRTVSSYNEQF
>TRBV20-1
SASVSVYSNQPQH
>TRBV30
AWSVLNTGELF
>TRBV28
ASRLAEEETQY
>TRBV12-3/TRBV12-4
ASSLSRAQTQY
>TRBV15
ATSSGLEGETQY
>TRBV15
ATSPRDGLSADTQY
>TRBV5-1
ASSLDAGWGAGVTYEQY
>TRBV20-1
SATPYYHNEQF
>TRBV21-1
ASKDRDSYNEQF
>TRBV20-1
SARRHTGELF
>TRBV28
ASRRLRDRGSIANTGELF
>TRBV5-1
ASSFGGEGTEAF
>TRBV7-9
ASAGTGALFLSSDYGYT
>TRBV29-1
SVVDRGYNEQF
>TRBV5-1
ASSPGLVTDTQY
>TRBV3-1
ASSRAVEQY
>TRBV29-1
SVGTGRSQPQH
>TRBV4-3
ASSQDFPSGGYEQY